Included here is one T cell receptor beta chain sequence, with context. Its recognized antigen is unknown. No qualities accompany the bases; no much larger clone lies one base away. These data are taken from a study of identical twins (dated by TCRdb to 2016 to 2018). Broadly, across the study: To test whether fetal clonotypes persist, this study deep-sequenced TCR alpha and beta repertoires from monozygotic twins, from unrelated adults of various ages, and from cord blood. To rule out contamination, the twin experiments were replicated at different times with different library preparation protocols. Results the study describes overall, beyond this receptor: Fewer insertions were carried by abundant cord blood beta clonotypes; a weaker similar trend was observed in young adult naive repertoires, while no such trend was observed in memory repertoires. In beta out-of-frame sequences, excess twin sharing was weaker, because having fewer shared sequences lowered the signal-to-noise ratio. Because the same donors could not be followed over many years, the conclusions depended on cross-sectional statistical analysis. Compared with coincidental sharing between unrelated individuals, out-of-frame TCR alpha sequences shared between twins showed an excess of sequences with low generation probability. In monozygotic twins, out-of-frame TCR alpha sharing was systematically underestimated by recombination models, although the models agreed with sharing between unrelated individuals. Invariant T cells such as MAIT and iNKT could partly confound zero-insertion analyses, although diverse VJ usage argued against such confounding for most clonotypes.

All donors were healthy Caucasians. Three pairs of female monozygotic twins, all aged roughly 18 to 30 years, made up the twin cohort. Peripheral blood mononuclear cells were the source from which RNA for the TCR libraries was isolated. The library was made by 5' RACE. Data came from an Illumina HiSeq 2000. A universal primer binding site was introduced by template switching, and a unique molecular identifier was present in the final cDNA, enabling accurate counting of TCR cDNA molecules. First-strand cDNA for TCR alpha and beta chains was synthesized from specific primers in the conserved constant-segment region. Each cDNA library was double barcoded, with a SMART-Mk sample barcode plus Illumina barcodes, to control for contamination. Two successive PCR steps introduced TruSeq adapter sequences along with Illumina sample barcodes. The TCR alpha and beta cDNA libraries were sequenced on the Illumina HiSeq platform using custom primers. As for the original processing: MiGEC was used to process raw reads and extract unique molecular identifiers, and MiXCR was used to find CDR3 positions. Recombination models were inferred per individual with the repgenHMM and IGoR tools using an EM algorithm. Shared clonotype analysis was performed with the tcR package in R, normalizing sharing by the product of cloneset sizes. To study raw recombination free of thymic and clonal selection effects, out-of-frame nonproductive sequences were analyzed. Using fastp trimming at Q25 and MiXCR clonotype assembly, TCRdb reanalyzed the public sequencing data and kept in-frame beta chains. CDR3 protein sequences are deduplicated, and each keeps its most common genes and DNA. The V and J calls were determined by TCRdb, not by the authors. A total of over 600,000 distinct CDR3 sequences appear in this sample, around 21% of them only once. Over 4% of the sample rests with the top ten.

CDR1 is given as SNHLY and CDR2 as FYNNEI, both from the germline V gene. V and J lose 5 bases and 0 bases, and a span of 11 bases separates them. The CDR3, from cysteine to phenylalanine, totals 15 residues. Only the CDR3 DNA stays, 45 bases, in frame from base 1. A further study also used this sample, focusing on T cells expressing NK-cell markers. Taken from the second paper: TCR beta-chain repertoires were profiled in sorted CD3+CD56+NKG2C+, CD3+CD56+NKG2C- and CD3+CD56-NKG2C+ T-cell subsets from several donors. Among the eight sequenced donors, seven were HCMV-seropositive and one was HCMV-seronegative. To restrict sorting to alphabetaTCR-expressing T cells, an anti-gammadeltaTCR antibody was added in several experiments. In a handful of donors, the dominant CD3+CD56+NKG2C+ clonotypes were among the top 10 CD8+ clonotypes and accounted for roughly 1.0-7.5% of CD8+ T cells. Those dominant clonotypes were again the most abundant among CD3+CD56-NKG2C+ cells in four donors, at 28.3-60.1%. Whether the expanded NKG2C-expressing T cell clones were specific for HCMV antigens was left unclear. All eight donors whose samples were sequenced were randomly selected healthy volunteers, three of them men and five women. HCMV-specific IgG was detected in serum with a commercial ELISA kit to determine HCMV serostatus. For a handful of donors, bulk peripheral blood T-cell repertoires were additionally sequenced from unsorted PBMC. MIGEC was used to demultiplex reads and group the reads by UMI, and MiTCR was used to assemble and quantify clonotypes. To remove erroneous sequences, TCR cDNA sequences were retained only when supported by two or more reads. The tcR package was used for downstream repertoire analysis, and clonotypes were matched across fractions by CDR3 nucleotide sequence plus V segment. VDJmatch was used to annotate antigen specificity against VDJdb, with one amino acid substitution in CDR3 allowed.

Sequenced sample: PBMCs. This chain joins TRBV2 to TRBJ1-3; matching of 6 bases hints at TRBD1 as the D gene. The receptor's source is a young woman in good health. CDR3 loop: CASSRGQSSGNTIYF. The DNA is as follows: TGTGCCAGCAGTAGAGGACAGAGCTCTGGAAACACCATATATTTT.